One TCR beta chain is described in this entry. The target antigen is unknown. Specified treatment: oral pan-JAK inhibitor, 5-10 mg twice daily. This CDR3 has 14 amino acids. Germline V gene lookup returns CDR1 KGHSH and CDR2 LQKENI. V shed 3 bases and J shed 2 bases, with 11 bases lying between them. Following RNA extraction, reverse transcription yielded cDNA that acted as the sequencing template. The assay was immunoSEQ multiplex PCR, and TCRdb's table has in-frame clones only and misses some. The sample holds 150,000 to 200,000 clones, 64% seen once. This record comes from a study of CD8+ T cells in alopecia areata. Overall study context: Tofacitinib ran for 6 to 18 months before 6 months off drug. Overall study findings and caveats: While tofacitinib was given, many expanded lesional clones persisted in scalp and blood. Expanded CD8+ clones among the top 100, and scalp clonality, were significantly decreased by tofacitinib.

V and J are TRBV18 and TRBJ2-7, with D hard to call. The receptor comes from a human donor with alopecia areata. The source material was CD4+ T cells sorted from blood, sampled at approximately week 49, from a patient treated with tofacitinib. The CDR3 nucleotides are TGTGCCAGCTCACCCGTCCGGGTTGCCTACGAGCAGTACTTC. Amino acid sequence: CASSPVRVAYEQYF.